This T cell receptor beta chain came from a study of T cell responses to AZD1222 COVID-19 vaccine. This CDR3 is built from 12 residues. The V end lost 5 bases, the J end lost 9 bases, and 13 bases lay between the germline ends. Germline V CDR1 and CDR2: MDHEN, SYDVKM. Using immunoSEQ multiplex PCR, the repertoire was profiled, and TCRdb retains in-frame clones only, with some absent. The repertoire has 100,000 to 150,000 clones, approximately 87% of them found once; the top ten carry over 9.5%. Material: peripheral blood, obtained on day 0 of AZD1222 vaccination. The chain has TRBV28 and TRBJ2-5, with D uncertain. The clonotype comes from an adult in good health. The CDR3 DNA follows: TGTGCCAGCAGTCCCTTATCGTTTGCCCAGTACTTC. Translated, it gives CASSPLSFAQYF.